This TCR beta chain was recovered during a study of graft-versus-host responses after intestinal transplantation. Study at large: Those transplanted obtained multivisceral, liver-intestinal, or isolated intestinal grafts. For approximately three years after anti-thymocyte globulin induction, all recipients took tacrolimus and steroids.

This table comes from immunoSEQ multiplex PCR, and its TCRdb copy is limited to in-frame clones, with some not included. The table includes about 100,000 clones, 87% detected once. A word on this clone: Its antigen is not identified.

Germline assignment: CDR1 SGHAT and CDR2 FQNNGV. The CDR3 totals 13 residues. Trimming pared 4 bases from V and 9 bases from J, leaving 12 bases between. Findings and caveats of the study: Early post-transplant falls in HvG clones accompanied the peak levels of circulating GvH clones.

The sequence was obtained from a human donor who was the organ donor for an intestinal transplant. The source material was unstimulated CD4+ T cells sorted from spleen or lymph node cells, sampled before transplant. The chain combines TRBV11-2 with TRBJ2-2; no clear D. The CDR3 region is CASSSQGLRELFF. CDR3 bases: TGTGCCAGCAGCTCCCAAGGCCTCCGGGAGCTGTTTTTT.